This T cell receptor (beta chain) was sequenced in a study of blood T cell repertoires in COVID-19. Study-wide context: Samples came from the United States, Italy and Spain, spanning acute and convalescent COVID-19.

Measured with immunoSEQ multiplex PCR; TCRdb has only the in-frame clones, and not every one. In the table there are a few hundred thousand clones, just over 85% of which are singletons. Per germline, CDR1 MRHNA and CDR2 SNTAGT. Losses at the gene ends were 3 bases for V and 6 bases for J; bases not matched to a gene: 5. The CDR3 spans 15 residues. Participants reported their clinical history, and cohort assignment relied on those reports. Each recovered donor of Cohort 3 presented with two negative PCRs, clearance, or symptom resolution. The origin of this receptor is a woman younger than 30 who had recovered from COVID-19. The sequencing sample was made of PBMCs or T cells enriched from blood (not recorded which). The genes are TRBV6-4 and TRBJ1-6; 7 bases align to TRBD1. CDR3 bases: TGTGCCAGCAGTGAAGTGGGACAGATTAATTCACCCCTCCACTTT. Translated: CASSEVGQINSPLHF.